This note documents a single TCR beta chain sequence. Its cognate antigen is unknown. With autoimmune disease history or systemic immunosuppression, patients were excluded. The source of the sample is a study of OX40 agonist ivuxolimab in advanced cancers. Study-wide context: The group had a mean age of about 60 years, ranged from about 23 to 85, and was 80% to 90% male.

TCRdb's copy holds only in-frame clones and misses some; the assay was immunoSEQ multiplex PCR. Of fewer than 20,000 clones in the sample, around four fifths were seen once. Findings and caveats of the study: The CD4+ and CD8+ T cells in the blood had expanded clonally by week 6 at 0.1 to 3.0 mg/kg. Relative to CD4+, CD8+ T cells held more expanded clones on average.

This material consisted of CD4+ or CD8+ T cells sorted from blood, taken in a trial of the OX40 agonist ivuxolimab. The clonotype was recovered from an adult with an advanced solid tumor such as melanoma, head and neck, liver or kidney cancer.

The CDR3 reads CASRSGPRGRIYGYTF. In nucleotides, the CDR3 is TGTGCCAGCAGGTCGGGACCAAGGGGTCGTATTTATGGCTACACCTTC. The chain carries TRBV5-5 and TRBJ1-2; D is perhaps TRBD1 (5 bases). The CDR3 has 16 amino acids. Germline V gene lookup returns CDR1 SGHKS and CDR2 YYEKEE (reference sequence). V was cut by 5 bases and J by 5 bases, with 22 bases left in between. Together with reference TRBV5-5 and TRBJ1-2, the CDR3 gives the full variable domain: DAGVTQSPTHLIKTRGQQVTLRCSPISGHKSVSWYQQVLGQGPQFIFQYYEKEERGRGNFPDRFSARQFPNYSSELNVNALLLGDSALYLCASRSGPRGRIYGYTFGSGTRLTVV.